This TCR beta chain was documented in a study of shared clonotypes between healthy human individuals. The naive CD8 population came from CD45RO-negative cells selected for CCR7, without terminally differentiated effector memory CD45RA+ cells. V dropped 1 base and J dropped 2 bases, with 14 bases sitting between them. This CDR3 comprises 16 residues. Germline CDR1 LNHDA, CDR2 SQIVND (reference sequence). Study findings and constraints: A reduction in generation probabilities was seen for non-shared clonotypes relative to those shared by all four donors.

This clone was observed a single time. What it binds is not known. TCRdb's table, derived via immunoSEQ multiplex PCR, lists solely in-frame clones and lacks some. The sample has about 1,900,000 clones, approximately 94% seen once; the top ten hold 0.95% to 1.5%. V gene TRBV19 combines with J gene TRBJ2-5, with D unclear. Sequencing was carried out using naive CD8+ T cells sorted from blood. The source is a man younger than 30 in good health. Written as DNA, the CDR3 is TGTGCCAGTAGTATAGTCATGGGCTGGCAACAAGAGACCCAGTACTTC. Its protein product is CASSIVMGWQQETQYF.